The subject of this entry is one TCR beta chain. The data originate from a study of blood T cells in healthy people across ages. With a J-beta primer mix and a sample-barcoded 5' primer, a second PCR ran 7 to 11 cycles. With 12 random nucleotides, a template-switch adaptor tagged each individual cDNA molecule. TCRdb processed the 5' RACE reads anew with MiXCR; each CDR3 protein has one entry. The data contain roughly 800,000 distinct CDR3 sequences, 58% of them singletons. The amount of total RNA extracted per sample was at least 5.5 micrograms. The source material was blood. The origin of this receptor is a man in his thirties or forties in good health.

The CDR3 region is CASSFTGSNEQYF. CDR3 DNA sequence: TGTGCCAGCAGCTTCACAGGGTCGAACGAGCAGTACTTC. The V gene is TRBV5-4, the J gene TRBJ2-5; perhaps TRBD1 as D (6 bases). The J call is in doubt because the DNA end fits TRBJ2-7 better. The germline V gene encodes CDR1 SGHNT and CDR2 YYREEE (reference sequence). This CDR3 has 13 amino acids.